This T cell receptor beta chain was obtained from a study of T cell repertoires in cytomegalovirus infection. Looking at the study overall: Researchers turned to recently identified HLA-C-restricted CMV epitopes as well as well-studied HLA-B-restricted ones. Whole-study results and caveats: CMV-specific TCR beta clonotypes restricted by HLA-C were the ones dominating the ex vivo response.

TCRdb reanalysed the reads using MiXCR and keeps one entry per CDR3 protein. The table has 600,000 to 700,000 distinct CDR3 sequences, about 33% seen once. This clonotype was found a few times. The antigen is undetermined. The V end was cut by 3 bases, the J end by 6 bases, with 8 bases between. Germline CDR1 reads SNHLY; CDR2 reads FYNNEI. CDR3 length equals 13 residues. The chain is built from TRBV2 and TRBJ2-2; a possible D gene is TRBD1 (6 bases). Specimen: cultured PBMCs, collected from culture after CMV antigen stimulation. The sequence came from a human donor in good health (CMV status not recorded). Some clones in this sample may be carry-over from other donors' samples. In DNA, the CDR3 is TGTGCCAGCAGTGACAGGGGAGCCGGGGAGCTGTTTTTT. Encoded protein: CASSDRGAGELFF.